The sequence of this TCR beta chain was determined in a study of T cells in Graves' hyperthyroidism and ophthalmopathy. About this clonotype itself: Its antigen is as yet unknown.

Template material for amplifying TCR beta CDR3 regions consisted of RNA transcripts. First-round RT-PCR targeting the TCR CDR3 was performed with the HTBI primer set. TCRdb reprocessed the multiplex PCR reads via MiXCR and lists one record per CDR3 protein. The table shows about 350,000 distinct CDR3 sequences, with about 15% occurring only once. Points from the study as a whole: Model output signaled ophthalmopathy a median roughly six months ahead of onset.

The study based diagnoses on clinical symptoms, serum thyroxine and TRAb, thyroid ultrasound and orbital computed tomography. This receptor was obtained from an older woman with Graves' ophthalmopathy. The specimen sequenced was blood.

The CDR3 DNA sequence: TGTGCCACCAGTCCCTCGACTAGGCGGAGGTCCACAGATACGCAGTATTTT. This translates into CATSPSTRRRSTDTQYF. The chain joins TRBV24-1 to TRBJ2-3; possibly TRBD2 for D (6 bases). V was cut by 6 bases and J by 2 bases, with 20 bases left in between. Germline assignment: CDR1 KGHDR and CDR2 SFDVKD. The CDR3 is 17 amino acids.